These T cell receptor beta chains were read from a single sample in a study of blood T cell repertoires in COVID-19. Profiling relied on immunoSEQ multiplex PCR, and the TCRdb table lists in-frame clones only, not all of them. In the table there are around 100,000 clones, roughly 80% of which are singletons. The specimen sequenced was peripheral blood. The receptors stem from a man between 60 and 75 years old with acute or convalescent COVID-19. Both conserved end residues are part of each CDR3. D genes are given only for firm matches. The size field is filled for only some rows; it gives once, few, many or a size class.

D gene,clone size,J gene,V gene,CDR3 DNA,CDR3 protein
TRBD1,NA,TRBJ2-5,TRBV7-7,TGTGCTAGCAGCAACACAGGGGTGGAGACCCAGTACTTC,CASSNTGVETQYF
NA,few,TRBJ1-3,TRBV19,TGTGCCAGTAGTTCAGGGTCGTTCTCTGGAAACACCATATATTTT,CASSSGSFSGNTIYF
NA,NA,TRBJ1-1,TRBV25-1,TGTGCCAGCAGTGAATACGCCGGGACAATGAACACTGAAGCTTTCTTT,CASSEYAGTMNTEAFF
NA,once,TRBJ1-1,TRBV9,TGTGCCAGCAGCGAGACAGGGAACACTGAAGCTTTCTTT,CASSETGNTEAFF
TRBD2,NA,TRBJ2-1,TRBV4-1,TGCGCCAGCAGCTCCAGACTAGCGGGAAGAAATGAGCAGTTCTTC,CASSSRLAGRNEQFF
NA,few,TRBJ2-3,TRBV2,TGTGCCAGCAGTGAACGCCAGTCTAGCACAGATACGCAGTATTTT,CASSERQSSTDTQYF
NA,NA,TRBJ1-5,TRBV15,TGTGCCACCAGCAGGGATCAGGATCAGCCCCAGCATTTT,CATSRDQDQPQHF
NA,NA,TRBJ1-1,TRBV20-1,TGCAGTGCTCCAAGGGGGAATGAAGCTTTCTTT,CSAPRGNEAFF
NA,NA,TRBJ2-1,TRBV11-3,TGTGCCAGCAGCTTCCAGGGTTTCAGCAATGAGCAGTTCTTC,CASSFQGFSNEQFF
TRBD1,NA,TRBJ2-1,TRBV24-1,TGTGCCACCAGTGACTCGACAGGGGAGGCCCACAATGAGCAGTTCTTC,CATSDSTGEAHNEQFF
TRBD2,once,TRBJ2-1,TRBV20-1,TGCAGTGCTAGTGGCGGACTAGCGGGAGGTTCCTCCTACAATGAGCAGTTCTTC,CSASGGLAGGSSYNEQFF
NA,NA,TRBJ2-1,TRBV5-6,TGTGCCAGCAGCTTGTTCGGCGCCGACACCTACAATGAGCAGTTCTTC,CASSLFGADTYNEQFF
TRBD2,NA,TRBJ2-2,TRBV13,TGTGCCAGCAGCTTAGGAAGTAGCGGGAGCACCGGGGAGCTGTTTTTT,CASSLGSSGSTGELFF
NA,NA,TRBJ2-2,TRBV27,TGTGCCAGCAGTTTATTTCTAAACACCGGGGAGCTGTTTTTT,CASSLFLNTGELFF
TRBD2,NA,TRBJ2-1,TRBV10-2,TGCGCCAGCGGCACACGGGGACTAGCGGGAGTCGGTGAGCAGTTCTTC,CASGTRGLAGVGEQFF
NA,NA,TRBJ1-4,TRBV28,TGTGCCAGCAGTTTTCCTCTGCCAGGCATTGATGAAAAACTGTTTTTT,CASSFPLPGIDEKLFF
TRBD1,few,TRBJ1-2,TRBV10-3,TGTGCCATCAGTGAGTCTATAACCGGGACAGCAAATGGCTACACCTTC,CAISESITGTANGYTF
NA,NA,TRBJ1-6,TRBV19,TGTGCCAGTAGTATAGCTCCCAATTCACCCCTCCACTTT,CASSIAPNSPLHF
TRBD1,few,TRBJ1-6,TRBV4-3,TGCGCCAGCAGCCAAGCCCCGACAGGGAGGAATTCACCCCTCCACTTT,CASSQAPTGRNSPLHF
NA,NA,TRBJ1-2,TRBV18,TGTGCCAGCTCGCAAAGGGGTTTACGCTATGGCTACACCTTC,CASSQRGLRYGYTF
TRBD1,NA,TRBJ1-4,TRBV5-1,TGCGCCAGCAGCCCCGGGACAGGCGAAAATGAAAAACTGTTTTTT,CASSPGTGENEKLFF
NA,NA,TRBJ2-7,TRBV19,TGTGCCAGTAGCCAACAGGGATACGAGCAGTACTTC,CASSQQGYEQYF
NA,NA,TRBJ1-1,TRBV28,TGTGCCAGTTTACAACAGGGAATCACTGAAGCTTTCTTT,CASLQQGITEAFF
NA,few,TRBJ2-5,TRBV20-1,TGCAGTGCCCAGTACCAAGAGACCCAGTACTTC,CSAQYQETQYF
NA,NA,TRBJ2-3,TRBV21-1,TGTGCCAGCACAGCGGGAGGGCGCACAGATACGCAGTATTTT,CASTAGGRTDTQYF
NA,NA,TRBJ2-7,TRBV28,TGTGCCAGCATTCGTTCCTCCTACGAGCAGTACTTC,CASIRSSYEQYF
NA,NA,TRBJ2-1,TRBV4-1,TGCGCCAGCAGCCAAATCGCGCGGGAAACTAATGAGCAGTTCTTC,CASSQIARETNEQFF
NA,NA,TRBJ1-4,TRBV10-3,TGTGCCATCAGTTGGACACCTACTAATGAAAAACTGTTTTTT,CAISWTPTNEKLFF
NA,NA,TRBJ1-2,TRBV19,TGTGCCAGTAGTAAAGAGACACCAAAAGCTAACTATGGCTACACCTTC,CASSKETPKANYGYTF
TRBD1,NA,TRBJ2-7,TRBV28,TGTGCCAGCAGTCAACGACAGGGGTCCTACGAGCAGTACTTC,CASSQRQGSYEQYF
TRBD1,NA,TRBJ1-1,TRBV6-6,TGTGCCAGCAGTGTCGGACAGGGGGTCGCTTTCTTT,CASSVGQGVAFF